The rows below give T cell receptor beta chains drawn from one sample of a study of blood T cells in healthy people across ages. TCRdb reprocessed the 5' RACE reads with MiXCR, giving one entry per CDR3 protein. The sample contains 800,000 or so distinct CDR3 sequences, around 25% of which appear only once. These sequences were also reported in another study, on T cells of mothers and their children.

Input material: blood. These receptors all come from a boy younger than 18 in good health. Both conserved end residues are part of each CDR3. The order of the fields is J gene, D gene, clone size, V gene, CDR3 protein, CDR3 DNA. The D gene is left open where the match is weak. Clone size appears in some rows only: once, few, many, or a class for an expanded clone.

>TRBJ2-7|.|few|TRBV7-2
CASSPRRGGPYEQYF
TGTGCCAGCAGCCCACGAAGGGGGGGACCCTACGAGCAGTACTTC
>TRBJ1-2|.|.|TRBV2
CASRGDRQIYGYTF
TGTGCCAGCAGGGGGGATCGACAGATTTATGGCTACACCTTC
>TRBJ1-1|.|.|TRBV6-6
CASRKTGNTEAFF
TGTGCCAGCAGGAAGACAGGAAACACTGAAGCTTTCTTT
>TRBJ1-1|.|.|TRBV12-3/TRBV12-4
CASSLVGGIKNTEAFF
TGTGCCAGCAGTTTAGTGGGGGGGATCAAGAACACTGAAGCTTTCTTT
>TRBJ2-5|TRBD2|.|TRBV20-1
CSARVGGGGQETQYF
TGCAGTGCTAGAGTCGGTGGCGGGGGGCAAGAGACCCAGTACTTC
>TRBJ2-2|.|.|TRBV20-1
CSASPTNTGQLFF
TGCAGTGCTAGTCCTACGAACACCGGGCAGCTGTTTTTT
>TRBJ2-1|TRBD2|few|TRBV2
CARTNSGSSYNEQFF
TGTGCCAGGACAAATAGCGGGAGCTCCTACAATGAGCAGTTCTTC
>TRBJ1-5|.|.|TRBV3-1
CASSQDSLLPDRNQPQHF
TGTGCCAGCAGCCAAGACTCACTGCTCCCGGACCGCAATCAGCCCCAGCATTTT
>TRBJ2-3|.|few|TRBV29-1
CSSSAGDTQYF
TGCAGCTCCTCAGCGGGAGATACGCAGTATTTT
>TRBJ2-5|.|.|TRBV4-3
CASSQDVGEQETQYF
TGCGCCAGCAGCCAAGACGTAGGCGAACAAGAGACCCAGTACTTC
>TRBJ2-1|TRBD2|few|TRBV4-1
CASSQDPGRANEQFF
TGCGCCAGCAGCCAAGATCCCGGGAGGGCAAATGAGCAGTTCTTC
>TRBJ2-1|.|.|TRBV24-1
CATSDQNRYREQFF
TGTGCCACCAGTGATCAAAACAGGTACCGTGAGCAGTTCTTC
>TRBJ2-3|.|few|TRBV7-2
CASSLEVGQDTQYF
TGTGCCAGCAGCTTAGAAGTAGGACAGGATACGCAGTATTTT
>TRBJ2-4|TRBD1|.|TRBV10-3
CAISDPGTGQGIQYF
TGTGCCATCAGTGACCCCGGGACAGGGCAGGGCATTCAGTACTTC
>TRBJ2-1|TRBD2|.|TRBV28
CASSKLAEVYNEQFF
TGTGCCAGCAGTAAACTAGCGGAGGTTTACAATGAGCAGTTCTTC
>TRBJ1-4|TRBD1|few|TRBV10-3
CAIRGDRGKNEKLFF
TGTGCCATCAGGGGGGACAGGGGTAAGAATGAAAAACTGTTTTTT
>TRBJ2-6|.|.|TRBV7-3
CASSLRAGLVSGANVLTF
TGTGCCAGCAGCTTACGGGCAGGGTTAGTCTCTGGGGCCAACGTCCTGACTTTC
>TRBJ2-4|.|once|TRBV7-3
CASSLNEGRNIQYF
TGTGCCAGCAGCTTAAACGAGGGGAGGAACATTCAGTACTTC
>TRBJ2-2|.|.|TRBV7-9
CASSFDEGSLVGELFF
TGTGCCAGCAGCTTCGATGAGGGGAGTTTAGTCGGGGAGCTGTTTTTT
>TRBJ1-2|.|few|TRBV9
CASSVQGGGMGGYTF
TGTGCCAGCAGCGTACAGGGTGGAGGAATGGGTGGCTACACCTTC
>TRBJ1-5|.|.|TRBV12-3/TRBV12-4
CASSPDRPQPQHF
TGTGCCAGCAGTCCAGACAGGCCCCAGCCCCAGCATTTT
>TRBJ2-1|TRBD2|.|TRBV6-6
CASSRRTSSGVYEQFF
TGTGCCAGCAGTCGACGGACGTCTAGCGGGGTCTATGAGCAGTTCTTC
>TRBJ2-2|TRBD2|.|TRBV7-2
CASSLALAGVTGELFF
TGTGCCAGCAGCTTAGCGCTAGCGGGAGTGACCGGGGAGCTGTTTTTT
>TRBJ2-5|TRBD1|.|TRBV20-1
CSAPKPGTGGTQETQYF
TGCAGTGCTCCGAAACCAGGGACAGGGGGCACCCAAGAGACCCAGTACTTC
>TRBJ2-3|.|few|TRBV7-2
CASSLEGGTQYF
TGTGCCAGCAGCTTAGAAGGTGGCACGCAGTATTTT
>TRBJ2-3|TRBD2|.|TRBV6-2/TRBV6-3
CASSYSTSGRLTDTQYF
TGTGCCAGCAGTTACTCAACTAGCGGGAGGCTTACAGATACGCAGTATTTT
>TRBJ2-3|TRBD2|.|TRBV4-3
CASSEGREGLGTDTQYF
TGCGCCAGCAGTGAGGGGCGGGAGGGCCTCGGCACAGATACGCAGTATTTT
>TRBJ2-3|.|.|TRBV10-3
CAISEWTNTDTQYF
TGTGCCATCAGTGAGTGGACTAACACAGATACGCAGTATTTT
>TRBJ1-6|TRBD1|few|TRBV7-9
CASSSTTGTGNSPLHF
TGTGCCAGCAGCTCGACTACCGGGACAGGGAATTCACCCCTCCACTTT
>TRBJ2-2|.|.|TRBV5-1
CASQETFNTGELFF
TGCGCCAGTCAGGAGACATTTAACACCGGGGAGCTGTTTTTT
>TRBJ2-4|TRBD2|.|TRBV20-1
CSARGTREGRNIQYF
TGCAGTGCTAGAGGCACACGGGAGGGCCGAAACATTCAGTACTTC
>TRBJ1-4|TRBD1|.|TRBV5-1
CASSFGTASANEKLFF
TGCGCCAGCAGCTTTGGGACAGCTTCGGCTAATGAAAAACTGTTTTTT
>TRBJ1-4|.|.|TRBV12-3/TRBV12-4
CASSSDKWREKLFF
TGTGCCAGCAGTTCCGACAAATGGAGGGAAAAACTGTTTTTT
>TRBJ1-2|.|.|TRBV29-1
CSVVGSTNYGYTF
TGCAGCGTTGTAGGCAGCACTAACTATGGCTACACCTTC
>TRBJ1-3|.|.|TRBV12-3/TRBV12-4
CASRPRADSGNTIYF
TGTGCCAGCAGGCCCAGGGCGGACTCTGGAAACACCATATATTTT
>TRBJ1-3|.|.|TRBV28
CASRSQGGNTIYF
TGTGCCAGCAGATCTCAGGGCGGAAACACCATATATTTT
>TRBJ1-2|.|.|TRBV6-1
CASSLTFAPNRYTF
TGTGCCAGCAGCCTTACCTTTGCCCCCAATCGCTACACCTTC
>TRBJ2-3|.|.|TRBV7-2
CASSLAPGTDTQYF
TGTGCCAGCAGCTTAGCTCCAGGCACAGATACGCAGTATTTT
>TRBJ1-4|.|few|TRBV28
CASSSPHGTLNEKLFF
TGTGCCAGCAGTTCACCTCACGGGACCCTAAATGAAAAACTGTTTTTT
>TRBJ1-1|.|few|TRBV6-2/TRBV6-3
CASSYYSGNTEAFF
TGTGCCAGCAGTTACTATTCAGGGAATACTGAAGCTTTCTTT
>TRBJ1-4|TRBD1|.|TRBV7-8
CASSPWDRGYQNEKLFF
TGTGCCAGCAGCCCTTGGGACAGGGGATACCAAAATGAAAAACTGTTTTTT
>TRBJ2-2|.|.|TRBV29-1
CSVEAPWGTGELFF
TGCAGCGTTGAGGCCCCGTGGGGGACCGGGGAGCTGTTTTTT
>TRBJ2-5|TRBD2|.|TRBV9
CASSGPAGASYQETQYF
TGTGCCAGCAGCGGACCAGCGGGAGCCAGCTACCAAGAGACCCAGTACTTC
>TRBJ1-4|.|few|TRBV7-2
CASSLEQGSEKLFF
TGTGCCAGCAGCTTAGAGCAGGGGTCTGAAAAACTGTTTTTT
>TRBJ2-3|TRBD2|.|TRBV10-3
CAISGLGLAGEETQYF
TGTGCCATCAGTGGCCTGGGACTAGCGGGAGAAGAAACGCAGTATTTT
>TRBJ1-4|TRBD1|.|TRBV4-1
CASSQGGTGVEKLFF
TGCGCCAGCAGCCAAGGGGGGACAGGGGTTGAAAAACTGTTTTTT
>TRBJ2-1|TRBD2|few|TRBV19
CASTEREGYNEQFF
TGTGCCAGTACCGAGCGGGAGGGTTACAATGAGCAGTTCTTC
>TRBJ2-3|.|.|TRBV9
CASSPFAGVSTDTQYF
TGTGCCAGCAGTCCCTTTGCGGGCGTTAGCACAGATACGCAGTATTTT
>TRBJ1-2|TRBD1|.|TRBV24-1
CATSDWGQRGYTF
TGTGCCACCAGTGATTGGGGACAGCGAGGCTACACCTTC
>TRBJ1-1|.|few|TRBV19
CASSIYGSGEAFF
TGTGCCAGTAGTATATATGGAAGTGGTGAAGCTTTCTTT
>TRBJ1-2|.|.|TRBV2
CASSDRTAPRVYGYTF
TGTGCCAGCAGTGACCGGACGGCTCCGCGGGTTTATGGCTACACCTTC
>TRBJ1-6|.|few|TRBV18
CASSPNGGESPLHF
TGTGCCAGCTCACCAAATGGAGGGGAATCACCCCTCCACTTT
>TRBJ1-5|TRBD1|many|TRBV28
CASRGTGGNQPQHF
TGTGCCAGCAGGGGCACAGGGGGCAATCAGCCCCAGCATTTT
>TRBJ1-1|.|few|TRBV2
CASRWGVNTEAFF
TGTGCCAGCAGATGGGGGGTGAACACTGAAGCTTTCTTT
>TRBJ2-3|TRBD2|.|TRBV29-1
CSVGPGLATDTQYF
TGCAGCGTTGGCCCGGGACTAGCGACAGATACGCAGTATTTT